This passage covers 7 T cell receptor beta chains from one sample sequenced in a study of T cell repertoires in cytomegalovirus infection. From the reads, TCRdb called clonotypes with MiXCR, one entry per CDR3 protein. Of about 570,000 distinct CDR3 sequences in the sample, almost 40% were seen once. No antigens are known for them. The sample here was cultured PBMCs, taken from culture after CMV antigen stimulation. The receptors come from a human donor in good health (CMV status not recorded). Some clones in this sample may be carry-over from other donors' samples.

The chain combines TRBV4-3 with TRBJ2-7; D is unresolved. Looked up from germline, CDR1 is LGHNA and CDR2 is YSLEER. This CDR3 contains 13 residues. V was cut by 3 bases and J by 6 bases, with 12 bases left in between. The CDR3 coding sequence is TGCGCCAGCAGCCACGACTCTCATTCCGAGCAGTACTTC. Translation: CASSHDSHSEQYF.

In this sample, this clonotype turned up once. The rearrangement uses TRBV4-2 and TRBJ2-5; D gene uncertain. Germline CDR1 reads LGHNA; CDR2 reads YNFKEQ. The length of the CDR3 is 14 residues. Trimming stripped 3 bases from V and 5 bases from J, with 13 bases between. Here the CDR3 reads CASSQEKGWETQYF. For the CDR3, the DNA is TGTGCCAGCAGCCAGGAAAAGGGCTGGGAGACCCAGTACTTC.

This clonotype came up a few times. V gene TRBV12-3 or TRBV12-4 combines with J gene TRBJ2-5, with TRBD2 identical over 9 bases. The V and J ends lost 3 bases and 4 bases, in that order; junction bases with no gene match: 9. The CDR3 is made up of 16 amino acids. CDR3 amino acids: CASSFSASGGPETQYF. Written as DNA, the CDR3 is TGTGCCAGCAGTTTTTCGGCGAGCGGGGGGCCAGAGACCCAGTACTTC.

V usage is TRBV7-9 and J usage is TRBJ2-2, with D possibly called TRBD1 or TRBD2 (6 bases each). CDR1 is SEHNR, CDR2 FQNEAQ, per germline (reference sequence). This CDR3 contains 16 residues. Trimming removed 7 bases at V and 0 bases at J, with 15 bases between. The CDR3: CASTLRGDPNTGELFF. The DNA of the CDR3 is TGTGCCAGCACACTTAGGGGGGATCCGAACACCGGGGAGCTGTTTTTT.

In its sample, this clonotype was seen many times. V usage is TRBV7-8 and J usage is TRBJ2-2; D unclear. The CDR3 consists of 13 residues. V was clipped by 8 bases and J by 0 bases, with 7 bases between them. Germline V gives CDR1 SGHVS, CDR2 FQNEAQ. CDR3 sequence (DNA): TGTGCCAGCGGCAGCGCGAACACCGGGGAGCTGTTTTTT. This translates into CASGSANTGELFF.

CDR3 bases: TGTGCCAGCAGCAGGGACAGGGGCCAGCCGCTCTCCTACGAGCAGTACTTC. It translates to CASSRDRGQPLSYEQYF. V is TRBV5-4 and J is TRBJ2-7; 10 bases are a match to TRBD1. Germline values: CDR1 SGHNT, CDR2 YYREEE (reference sequence). V shed 4 bases and J 0 bases; nucleotides not matched to a gene: 10. The CDR3 is 17 amino acids.

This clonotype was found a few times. The CDR3 here is CASGLSPGGLAGADTQYF. The CDR3 DNA is TGTGCTAGTGGTTTGTCCCCGGGGGGACTTGCGGGAGCCGATACGCAGTATTTT. The rearrangement links TRBV12-5 to TRBJ2-3; 7 nucleotides line up with TRBD2. This CDR3 region has 18 residues. J lost 6 bases, V lost 2 bases, and 17 bases had no gene match. From germline, CDR1 is LGHNT and CDR2 FRNRAP.